This record concerns one T cell receptor beta chain sequence. The repertoire was sequenced with immunoSEQ multiplex PCR; TCRdb's copy has only in-frame clones and lacks some. Among tens of thousands of clones, almost 85% were seen once, and the ten largest hold 4% to 6%. This entry belongs to a study of OX40 agonist ivuxolimab in advanced cancers. This CDR3 region has 16 residues. CDR1 and CDR2 from the germline V gene are SGHRS and YFSETQ. Trimming stripped 4 bases from V and 5 bases from J, with 20 bases between. This sequence joins TRBV5-1 and TRBJ2-3, with a weak D call TRBD2 (6 bases). This clonotype was obtained from an adult with an advanced solid tumor such as melanoma, head and neck, liver or kidney cancer. Sequencing used CD4+ or CD8+ T cells sorted from blood, obtained in a trial of the OX40 agonist ivuxolimab. The CDR3 reads CASSLSWGVGGDTQYF. In DNA, the CDR3 is TGCGCCAGCAGCCTAAGTTGGGGGGTTGGAGGAGATACGCAGTATTTT.